The 21 T cell receptor beta chains below all came from one sample that was sequenced in a study of cytomegalovirus exposure and HLA in healthy donors. The data were produced by immunoSEQ multiplex PCR, yet TCRdb's version contains in-frame clones alone and is incomplete. Found here are over 150,000 clones, about 79% of them singletons; the top ten hold roughly 13%. Sequences were obtained from PBMCs. All receptors derive from a woman between 25 and 40 years old in good health and CMV-seropositive.

The gene calls are TRBV27 and TRBJ1-1; 8 bases match TRBD1. V lost 7 bases, J lost 4 bases, and 8 bases stayed unmatched. Germline V gene sequence: CDR1 MNHEY, CDR2 SMNVEV (reference sequence). The CDR3 contains 14 residues. The CDR3: CASNRGFGSTEAFF. The CDR3 DNA sequence: TGTGCCAGCAACAGGGGGTTCGGGAGCACTGAAGCTTTCTTT.

The rearrangement links TRBV27 to TRBJ2-7, with TRBD2 matching over 9 bases. CDR1 MNHEY and CDR2 SMNVEV come from the germline V gene (reference sequence). CDR3 length: 14 amino acids. After removal of 3 bases from V and 9 bases from J, the junction contained 9 bases not matched to a gene. The CDR3 sequence is CASSFSAGGFRQYF. The CDR3 bases are TGTGCCAGCAGTTTTTCAGCGGGAGGATTTCGGCAGTACTTC.

The CDR3 spells CASNYRGEQFF. The CDR3 nucleotides are TGTGCCAGCAACTACAGGGGTGAGCAGTTCTTC. The rearrangement links TRBV28 to TRBJ2-1; 7 bases are shared with TRBD1. Trimming removed 7 bases from V and 9 bases from J; junction bases left unmatched: 3. CDR3 size: 11 residues. Per germline, CDR1 MDHEN and CDR2 SYDVKM. The full variable domain, with the rest looked up from reference TRBV28 and TRBJ2-1, is DVKVTQSSRYLVKRTGEKVFLECVQDMDHENMFWYRQDPGLGLRLIYFSYDVKMKEKGDIPEGYSVSREKKERFSLILESASTNQTSMYLCASNYRGEQFFGPGTRLTVL.

This rearrangement joins TRBV10-2 to TRBJ2-1; 7 bases align to TRBD2. This CDR3 is built from 14 residues. CDR1 and CDR2 from the germline V gene are WSHSY and SAAADI. The trim removed 5 bases at V and 0 bases at J, leaving 1 base unmatched. CDR3 DNA: TGCGCCAGCAGTCCTAGCGGCTCCTACAATGAGCAGTTCTTC. Its protein product is CASSPSGSYNEQFF.

This clone appeared a single time. Here the CDR3 reads CASSLGGGTGANYGYTF. As DNA, the CDR3 is TGTGCCAGCAGCTTAGGTGGGGGAACGGGAGCTAACTATGGCTACACCTTC. The chain employs TRBV7-2 and TRBJ1-2; D is perhaps TRBD1 (5 bases). The CDR3 runs to 17 residues. CDR1 is SGHTA and CDR2 is FQGNSA in the germline V gene. Trimming removed 1 base at V and 0 bases at J, with 15 bases between.

This chain connects TRBV28 to TRBJ2-7; 10 positions match TRBD1. The CDR3 totals 15 residues. J was trimmed by 3 bases and V by 6 bases; bases with no gene match: 8. Per germline, CDR1 MDHEN and CDR2 SYDVKM. The DNA for the CDR3 is TGTGCCAGCAGCCTAGGGACAGGGGCATACTACGAGCAGTACTTC. It is translated as CASSLGTGAYYEQYF.

The V call is TRBV9, the J call TRBJ2-1; maybe TRBD2 (6 bases). This CDR3 region has 14 residues. Germline lookup yields CDR1 SGDLS and CDR2 YYNGEE. V was clipped by 0 bases and J by 7 bases, with 11 bases between them. CDR3 DNA sequence: TGTGCCAGCAGCGTAGGGCTAGCGTGGAATGAGCAGTTCTTC. Translated, it gives CASSVGLAWNEQFF.

Remarks on this clone: This same CDR3 is encoded by further DNA sequences in the sample. In DNA form, the CDR3 reads TGTGCCAGCAGCTTTGGTAGCTCCTACGAGCAGTACTTC. Residues: CASSFGSSYEQYF. V and J are TRBV11-2 and TRBJ2-7, with D uncertain. Deletions cut 3 bases from V and 0 bases from J, with 6 bases between. Germline-derived CDR1 and CDR2 are SGHAT and FQNNGV. The CDR3 covers 13 residues.

The CDR3: CASSLLRVESGELFF. DNA of the CDR3: TGTGCCAGCAGCTTACTCAGGGTAGAGTCCGGGGAGCTGTTTTTT. This chain uses TRBV7-8 with TRBJ2-2, with a tentative D call TRBD1 (5 bases). The CDR3 loop spans 15 amino acids. Trimming took off 2 bases at V and 6 bases at J, with 13 bases between the two ends. The germline gives CDR1 SGHVS, CDR2 FQNEAQ.

The rearrangement uses TRBV19 and TRBJ1-1, with a weak D call TRBD1 (5 bases). Trimming stripped 5 bases from V and 1 base from J, with 11 bases between. The CDR3 is 14 amino acids. Germline CDR1 and CDR2: LNHDA and SQIVND (reference sequence). The DNA of the CDR3 is TGTGCCAGTAGTTTTGGCGGGGGGAACACTGAAGCTTTCTTT. This encodes CASSFGGGNTEAFF.

Here the CDR3 reads CASSTGTLNEKLFF. In DNA form, the CDR3 reads TGTGCCAGCAGCACCGGGACATTGAATGAAAAACTGTTTTTT. The genes are TRBV11-2 and TRBJ1-4; D is possibly TRBD1 (6 bases). The ends were cut back, 5 bases at V and 5 bases at J, with 12 bases in the middle. The CDR3 runs 14 residues. Germline CDR1 and CDR2: SGHAT and FQNNGV.

The chain employs TRBV19 and TRBJ1-5; D gene ambiguous. V gave up 5 bases and J gave up 7 bases, with 12 bases separating them. This CDR3 comprises 13 residues. CDR1 is LNHDA, CDR2 SQIVND, per germline (reference sequence). CDR3 bases: TGTGCCAGTAGTCCGTCGGGTTCCCAGCCCCAGCATTTT. This gives the protein CASSPSGSQPQHF.

This clone has at least ten counts. V is TRBV9 and J is TRBJ2-5; possibly TRBD2 for D (6 bases). Germline CDR1 reads SGDLS; CDR2 reads YYNGEE. With 6 bases removed from V and 4 bases from J, the gap between germline ends came to 19 bases. The CDR3 runs to 15 residues. The CDR3 DNA is TGTGCCAGCACCCTTTGCGGGGCCGGTTTAGAGACCCAGTACTTC. It specifies CASTLCGAGLETQYF. The full variable domain, in which reference TRBV9 and TRBJ2-5 provide the parts outside the CDR3, is DSGVTQTPKHLITATGQRVTLRCSPRSGDLSVYWYQQSLDQGLQFLIQYYNGEERAKGNILERFSAQQFPDLHSELNLSSLELGDSALYFCASTLCGAGLETQYFGPGTRLLVL.

This clone was observed once. The V call is TRBV14, the J call TRBJ1-4, with 9 bases matching TRBD1. Germline CDR1 SGHDN, CDR2 FVKESK. After removal of 3 bases from V and 7 bases from J, the junction contained 12 bases not matched to a gene. This CDR3 is 17 amino acids long. The CDR3, as DNA: TGTGCCAGCAGCCACGCAATGGGGACAGGGAGCCCTGAAAAACTGTTTTTT. As protein: CASSHAMGTGSPEKLFF.

V and J are TRBV7-2 and TRBJ2-1; a weak D match, TRBD1 (6 bases). Per germline, CDR1 SGHTA and CDR2 FQGNSA. V was pared by 7 bases and J by 9 bases, with 28 bases between. The CDR3 covers 17 residues. The CDR3 DNA reads TGTGCCAGCACCAAGAAGGACAGTCCTCTACCGACGACTGAGCAGTTCTTC. It is translated as CASTKKDSPLPTTEQFF. Full variable domain (missing parts from reference TRBV7-2 and TRBJ2-1): GAGVSQSPSNKVTEKGKDVELRCDPISGHTALYWYRQSLGQGLEFLIYFQGNSAPDKSGLPSDRFSAERTGGSVSTLTIQRTQQEDSAVYLCASTKKDSPLPTTEQFFGPGTRLTVL.

The gene calls are TRBV18 and TRBJ2-7; no clear D. The CDR3 is made up of 12 amino acids. Germline assignment: CDR1 KGHSH and CDR2 LQKENI. Trimming cost V 1 base and J 6 bases, with 7 bases left between them. The CDR3 spells CASSPRVSEQYF. Here the CDR3 DNA reads TGTGCCAGCTCACCACGAGTGAGCGAGCAGTACTTC.

The rearrangement uses TRBV6-5 and TRBJ1-1; 7 nucleotides match TRBD1. The germline V gene has CDR1 MNHEY and CDR2 SVGAGI. This CDR3 has 14 residues. V dropped 5 bases and J dropped 4; count of bases not matched to a gene: 7. CDR3 DNA sequence: TGTGCCAGCAGTCGACAGGGCGCTCTCACTGAAGCTTTCTTT. As protein: CASSRQGALTEAFF.

The genes are TRBV6-6 and TRBJ2-1; D is perhaps TRBD2 (7 bases). The CDR3 is made up of 14 amino acids. Trimming cost V 0 bases and J 6 bases, with 9 bases left between them. Germline assignment: CDR1 MNHNY and CDR2 SVGAGI (reference sequence). CDR3 sequence: CASSYSGGGNEQFF. The CDR3 DNA reads TGTGCCAGCAGTTACTCAGGGGGGGGCAATGAGCAGTTCTTC.

The rearrangement uses TRBV5-1 and TRBJ2-7; D gene ambiguous. Germline CDR1 SGHRS, CDR2 YFSETQ. The CDR3 contains 13 residues. V was clipped by 5 bases and J by 0 bases, with 9 bases between them. The chain's CDR3 is CASRGDGSYEQYF. The CDR3 DNA follows: TGCGCCAGCAGGGGCGATGGCTCCTACGAGCAGTACTTC.

This clone has only one observation. This chain joins TRBV29-1 and TRBJ1-1; possibly TRBD1 for D (6 bases). The CDR3 spans 12 residues. Germline CDR1 is SQVTM and CDR2 is ANQGSEA. Trimming pared 1 base from V and 8 bases from J, leaving 11 bases between. The CDR3 DNA reads TGCAGCGTTGAAGGGGAGGGGGAGGAAGCTTTCTTT. Its translation is CSVEGEGEEAFF.

This clone was recorded only once. The V and J genes are TRBV27 and TRBJ2-7; D call uncertain. CDR1 and CDR2 (germline): MNHEY, SMNVEV (reference sequence). V lost 1 base and J 5 bases, leaving 3 bases between the germline ends. The length of the CDR3 is 11 residues. The CDR3 nucleotides are TGTGCCAGCAGTTTATATAACGAGCAGTACTTC. It specifies CASSLYNEQYF.